This passage covers 6 T cell receptor beta chains from one sample sequenced in a study of tumor-infiltrating lymphocytes in oesophageal squamous cell carcinoma. TCRdb redid the calling of the PCR reads with MiXCR, one entry per CDR3 protein. The repertoire holds 5,600 or so distinct CDR3 sequences, with roughly 15% as singletons. The sample was esophageal tumor tissue. Receptors were obtained from a male donor with esophageal squamous cell carcinoma.

This clonotype has a count of ten or more. V is TRBV10-3 and J is TRBJ1-4; 9 nucleotides agree with TRBD1. The J segment lost 7 bases and the V segment lost 6 bases, leaving 15 bases of the junction unmatched. The CDR3 has 17 amino acids. The V gene's germline CDR1 is ENHRY and CDR2 SYGVKD. The chain's CDR3 is CAISQLLPGQGGEKLFF. As DNA, the CDR3 is TGTGCCATCAGCCAACTTCTACCGGGACAGGGCGGTGAAAAACTGTTTTTT.

The J gene is TRBJ1-2, the V gene TRBV9, with no clear D. V lost 4 bases and J 3 bases, leaving 7 bases between the germline ends. The CDR3 runs to 12 residues. The germline CDR1 and CDR2 sequences are SGDLS and YYNGEE. The CDR3 DNA is TGTGCCAGCAGCCCTCGATACTATGGCTACACCTTC. Amino acids: CASSPRYYGYTF.

This clonotype occurred a few times. The CDR3 DNA reads TGTGCCAGCAGCCAAGATAAAATCAACACTGAAGCTTTCTTT. It encodes CASSQDKINTEAFF. The chain couples TRBV4-2 to TRBJ1-1; the D is unclear. Germline values: CDR1 LGHNA, CDR2 YNFKEQ. V was trimmed by 0 bases and J by 2 bases, leaving 7 bases between them. This CDR3 has 14 amino acids.

On this clonotype: The missing conserved phenylalanine or tryptophan at the end of this CDR3 makes a read error likely. The limits of the CDR3 on the DNA are not certain, so only TCRdb's listed CDR3 is given. V gene TRBV14 combines with J gene TRBJ2-5; the listed D gene, TRBD2, was not tested against the DNA. Including both end residues, the CDR3 is 16 amino acids long. Germline V gene sequence: CDR1 SGHDN, CDR2 FVKESK. CDR3 sequence: CASSHLAGRDGYTFGS.

The J gene is TRBJ2-5, the V gene TRBV3-1; D gene unclear. From germline, CDR1 is LGHDT and CDR2 YNNKEL (reference sequence). Trimming took 2 bases from V and 11 from J, leaving 12 bases between them. The CDR3 contains 12 residues. CDR3 coding DNA: TGTGCCAGCAGCCAAACTGCAAATGAGCAGTACTTC. Translated, it gives CASSQTANEQYF.

This clonotype showed up many times. The chain is built from TRBV12-3 or TRBV12-4 and TRBJ1-1; D uncertain. Trimming cost V 1 base and J 2 bases, with 5 bases left between them. This CDR3 is 13 amino acids long. CDR3 sequence: CASSLGPNTEAFF. For the CDR3, the DNA is TGTGCCAGCAGTTTAGGTCCAAACACTGAAGCTTTCTTT.